The T cell receptor (beta chain) under discussion was sequenced for a study of blood T cell repertoires in COVID-19. Study overall: Acute-phase and convalescent COVID-19 samples originated in the United States, Italy and Spain.

In the original processing: Estimation of nucleated cell counts was performed using reference gene primer amplification. The method was immunoSEQ multiplex PCR; TCRdb's version includes in-frame clones alone and lacks a portion of them. V and J calls and clone size come straight from that table; D and trimming were deduced from the DNA. The data hold 200,000 to 250,000 clones, with roughly 85% observed a single time. This clone was counted at least ten times. V shed 6 bases and J 5 bases; nucleotides not matched to a gene: 8. Germline CDR1 is MRHNA and CDR2 is SNTAGT. The CDR3 runs to 15 residues. The chain couples TRBV6-4 to TRBJ2-5; 11 bases line up with TRBD1. The TCR originated in a man younger than 45 who had recovered from COVID-19. The sample taken for sequencing was peripheral blood. The CDR3 bases are TGTGCCAGCAGCGCCGGGACAGGGGGATTCGAGACCCAGTACTTC. This translates into CASSAGTGGFETQYF.